This T cell receptor beta chain was profiled in a study of T-cell memory formation after mild COVID-19. Findings and caveats of the study: Clones from the second wave (peaking day 37) had unconfirmed SARS-CoV-2 specificity.

TCRdb reprocessed the 5' RACE reads with MiXCR, giving one entry per CDR3 protein. Of some 88,000 distinct CDR3 sequences listed, more than 20% were seen once; the top ten hold under 55%. V shed 4 bases, J shed 7 bases, and the junction held 2 bases outside the gene matches. Germline CDR1 reads WSHSY; CDR2 reads SAAADI. The CDR3 is 13 residues long. Comment on this clonotype: The antigen remains unidentified.

The sample comprised PBMCs or a T cell subset sorted from them (not recorded which). The source is a man in his late teens or twenties who had mild COVID-19 (a few samples of this study predate the infection). Cell type and time point are not known. The chain is built from TRBV10-2 and TRBJ2-1; 9 bases are shared with TRBD2. CDR3 DNA: TGCGCCAGCAGTGTGGCGGGGGGGAATGAGCAGTTCTTC. Its translation: CASSVAGGNEQFF.